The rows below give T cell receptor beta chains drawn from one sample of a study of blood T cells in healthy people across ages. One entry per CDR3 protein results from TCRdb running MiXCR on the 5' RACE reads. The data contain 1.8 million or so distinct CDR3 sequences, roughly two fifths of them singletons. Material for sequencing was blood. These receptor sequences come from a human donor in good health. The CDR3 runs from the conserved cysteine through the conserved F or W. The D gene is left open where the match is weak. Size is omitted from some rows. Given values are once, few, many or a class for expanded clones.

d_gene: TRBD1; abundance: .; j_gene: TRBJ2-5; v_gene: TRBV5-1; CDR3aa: CASSSSGQPRGTQYF; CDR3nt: TGCGCCAGCAGCTCCTCGGGACAGCCCAGAGGGACCCAGTACTTC
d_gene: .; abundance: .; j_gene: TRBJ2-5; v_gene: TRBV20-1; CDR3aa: CSARDLQGIQETQYF; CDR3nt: TGCAGTGCTAGAGATCTACAGGGAATTCAAGAGACCCAGTACTTC
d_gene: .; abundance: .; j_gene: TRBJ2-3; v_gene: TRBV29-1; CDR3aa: CSVEASGADTQYF; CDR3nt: TGCAGCGTTGAGGCCAGTGGGGCAGATACGCAGTATTTT
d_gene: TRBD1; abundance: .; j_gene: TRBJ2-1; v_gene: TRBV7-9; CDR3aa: CASSLVGTGNSYNEQFF; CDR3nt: TGTGCCAGCAGCTTAGTAGGGACAGGGAATTCCTACAATGAGCAGTTCTTC
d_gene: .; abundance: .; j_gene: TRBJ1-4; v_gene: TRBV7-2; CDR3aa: CASSLGRYEKLFF; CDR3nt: TGTGCCAGCAGCTTAGGACGATATGAAAAACTGTTTTTT
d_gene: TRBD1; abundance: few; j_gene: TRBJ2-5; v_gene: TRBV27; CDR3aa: CASSPVDREETQYF; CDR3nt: TGTGCCAGCAGTCCCGTCGACAGGGAAGAGACCCAGTACTTC
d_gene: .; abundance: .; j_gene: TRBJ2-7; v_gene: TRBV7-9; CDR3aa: CASSPYQNGQYEQYF; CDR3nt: TGTGCCAGCAGCCCCTATCAAAACGGGCAATACGAGCAGTACTTC
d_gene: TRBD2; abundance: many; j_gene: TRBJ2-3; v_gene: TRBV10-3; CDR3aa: CAISESRGDTDTQYF; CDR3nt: TGTGCCATCAGTGAGTCGCGGGGGGACACAGATACGCAGTATTTT
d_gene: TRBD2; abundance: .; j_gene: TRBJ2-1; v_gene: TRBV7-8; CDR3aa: CASSLLGLEGNEQFF; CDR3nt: TGTGCCAGCAGCCTATTGGGACTAGAAGGGAATGAGCAGTTCTTC
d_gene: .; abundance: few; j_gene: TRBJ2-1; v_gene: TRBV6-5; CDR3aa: CASSYSIGDTGDNEQFF; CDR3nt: TGTGCCAGCAGTTACTCGATTGGAGATACGGGGGACAATGAGCAGTTCTTC
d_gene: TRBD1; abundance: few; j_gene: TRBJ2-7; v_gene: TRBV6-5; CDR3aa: CANSQGETYEQYF; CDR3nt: TGTGCCAACAGCCAGGGGGAAACCTACGAGCAGTACTTC
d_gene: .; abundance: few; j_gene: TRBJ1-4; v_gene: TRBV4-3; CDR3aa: CASSLRPTGRRSEKLFF; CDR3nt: TGCGCCAGCAGCCTCAGGCCTACGGGGCGGCGTAGTGAAAAACTGTTTTTT
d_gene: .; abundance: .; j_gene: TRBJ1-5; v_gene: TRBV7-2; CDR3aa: CASSLGVGDKPQHF; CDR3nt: TGTGCCAGCAGCTTAGGAGTCGGGGATAAGCCCCAGCATTTT
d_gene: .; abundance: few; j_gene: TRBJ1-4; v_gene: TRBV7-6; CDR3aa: CASSLDAGRRATNEKLFF; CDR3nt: TGTGCCAGCAGCTTAGACGCAGGCCGTAGGGCAACTAATGAAAAACTGTTTTTT
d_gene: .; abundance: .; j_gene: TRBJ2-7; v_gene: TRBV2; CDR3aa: CASSETGGLQWGEQYF; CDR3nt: TGTGCCAGCAGTGAAACCGGCGGTTTGCAATGGGGCGAGCAGTACTTC
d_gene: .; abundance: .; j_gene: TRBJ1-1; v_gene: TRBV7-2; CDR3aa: CASGRTLNTEAFF; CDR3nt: TGTGCCAGCGGACGGACTTTGAACACTGAAGCTTTCTTT
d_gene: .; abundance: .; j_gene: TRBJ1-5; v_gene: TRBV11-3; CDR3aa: CASSLDIDQPQHF; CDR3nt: TGTGCCAGCAGCTTAGATATAGATCAGCCCCAGCATTTT
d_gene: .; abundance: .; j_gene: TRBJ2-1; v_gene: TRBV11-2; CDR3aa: CASSLFSSVNEQFF; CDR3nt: TGTGCCAGCAGCTTATTCTCCAGCGTCAATGAGCAGTTCTTC
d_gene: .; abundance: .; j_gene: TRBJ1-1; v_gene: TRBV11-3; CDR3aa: CASSSSGLSTEAFF; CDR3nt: TGTGCCAGCAGCTCCTCGGGCCTCTCCACTGAAGCTTTCTTT
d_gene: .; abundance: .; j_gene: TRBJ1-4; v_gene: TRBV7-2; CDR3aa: CASSFVTGNDEKLFF; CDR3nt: TGTGCCAGCAGCTTCGTTACAGGGAATGATGAAAAACTGTTTTTT
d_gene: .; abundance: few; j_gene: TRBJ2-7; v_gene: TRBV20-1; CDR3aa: CSARVPGRDEQYF; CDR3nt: TGCAGTGCTAGAGTCCCAGGTCGGGACGAGCAGTACTTC
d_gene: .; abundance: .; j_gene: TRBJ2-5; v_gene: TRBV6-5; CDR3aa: CARVPRQETQYF; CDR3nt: TGTGCCAGGGTCCCGCGGCAGGAGACCCAGTACTTC
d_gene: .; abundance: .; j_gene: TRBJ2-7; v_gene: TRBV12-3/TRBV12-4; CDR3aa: CASSPPTISYEQYF; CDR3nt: TGTGCCAGCAGCCCACCGACCATTTCCTACGAGCAGTACTTC
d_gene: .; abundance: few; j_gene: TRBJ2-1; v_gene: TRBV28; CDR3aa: CASSGGRRSSYNEQFF; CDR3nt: TGTGCCAGCAGTGGGGGGCGTAGGAGCTCCTACAATGAGCAGTTCTTC
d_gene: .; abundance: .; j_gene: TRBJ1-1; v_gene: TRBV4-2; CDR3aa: CASSQAWGQPDAFF; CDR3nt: TGTGCCAGCAGCCAAGCCTGGGGACAACCTGATGCTTTCTTT
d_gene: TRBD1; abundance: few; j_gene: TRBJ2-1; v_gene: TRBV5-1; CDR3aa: CASSLEVGGYEQFF; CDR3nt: TGCGCCAGCAGCTTGGAGGTAGGGGGCTATGAGCAGTTCTTC
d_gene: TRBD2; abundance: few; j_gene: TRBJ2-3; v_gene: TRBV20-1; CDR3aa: CSARLAGESDTQYF; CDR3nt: TGCAGTGCGAGACTAGCGGGGGAATCAGATACGCAGTATTTT
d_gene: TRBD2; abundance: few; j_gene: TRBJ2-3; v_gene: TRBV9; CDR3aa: CASSVGTSNGDTQYF; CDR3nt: TGTGCCAGCAGCGTCGGGACTAGCAATGGAGATACGCAGTATTTT
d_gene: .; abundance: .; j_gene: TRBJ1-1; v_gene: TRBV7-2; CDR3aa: CASSSPSRGVAFF; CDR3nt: TGTGCCAGCAGCTCCCCATCGAGGGGGGTAGCTTTCTTT
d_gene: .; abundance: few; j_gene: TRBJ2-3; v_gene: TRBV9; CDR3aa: CASSVSPVREDTQYF; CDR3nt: TGTGCCAGCAGCGTTAGTCCGGTTCGAGAAGATACGCAGTATTTT
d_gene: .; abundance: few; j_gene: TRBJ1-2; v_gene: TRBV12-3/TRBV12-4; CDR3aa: CASSFFIRASPNYGYTF; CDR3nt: TGTGCCAGCAGTTTTTTCATCCGGGCCAGCCCTAACTATGGCTACACCTTC
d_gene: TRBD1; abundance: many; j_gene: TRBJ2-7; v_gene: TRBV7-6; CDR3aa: CASSSGQGAVEQYF; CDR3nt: TGTGCCAGCAGCTCCGGACAGGGGGCCGTGGAGCAGTACTTC
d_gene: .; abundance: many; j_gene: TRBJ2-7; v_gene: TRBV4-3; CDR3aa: CASSPSWDGAYEQYF; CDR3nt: TGCGCCAGCAGCCCGTCATGGGACGGCGCCTACGAGCAGTACTTC
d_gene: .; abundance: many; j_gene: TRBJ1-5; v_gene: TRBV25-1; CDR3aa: CASCEAGFNQPQHF; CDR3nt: TGTGCCAGCTGCGAGGCAGGGTTTAATCAGCCCCAGCATTTT
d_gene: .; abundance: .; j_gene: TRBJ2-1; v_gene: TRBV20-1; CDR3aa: CSARDRDTGAGAYNEQFF; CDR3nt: TGCAGTGCTAGAGACCGAGATACCGGGGCGGGTGCATACAATGAGCAGTTCTTC
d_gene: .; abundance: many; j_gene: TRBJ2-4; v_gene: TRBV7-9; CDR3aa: CASSPTAGGSKNIQYF; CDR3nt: TGTGCCAGCAGCCCAACGGCGGGTGGCTCCAAAAACATTCAGTACTTC
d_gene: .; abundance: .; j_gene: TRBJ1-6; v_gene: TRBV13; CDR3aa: CASSSSGDPYNSPLHF; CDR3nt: TGTGCCAGCAGCTCCTCGGGGGACCCCTATAATTCACCCCTCCACTTT
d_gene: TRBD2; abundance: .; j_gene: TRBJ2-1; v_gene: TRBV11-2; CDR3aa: CASSLAVLAGGYRSYNEQFF; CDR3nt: TGTGCCAGCAGCTTAGCTGTATTAGCGGGGGGTTATAGGTCCTACAATGAGCAGTTCTTC
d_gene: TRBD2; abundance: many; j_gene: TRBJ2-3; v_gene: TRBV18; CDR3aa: CASSPLGGTTDTQYF; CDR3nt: TGTGCCAGCTCACCACTGGGGGGGACCACAGATACGCAGTATTTT
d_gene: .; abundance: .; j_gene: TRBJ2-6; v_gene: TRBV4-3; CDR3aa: CASSQDLSSGANVLTF; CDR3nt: TGCGCCAGCAGCCAAGACCTCAGCTCTGGGGCCAACGTCCTGACTTTC
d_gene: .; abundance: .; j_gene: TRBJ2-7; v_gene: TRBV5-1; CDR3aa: CASSLDPVEPQYF; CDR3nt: TGCGCCAGCAGCTTGGATCCAGTAGAGCCCCAGTACTTC
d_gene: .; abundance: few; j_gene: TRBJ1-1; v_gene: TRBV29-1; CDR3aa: CSVVRGGTEAFF; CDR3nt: TGCAGCGTTGTGAGGGGCGGCACTGAAGCTTTCTTT
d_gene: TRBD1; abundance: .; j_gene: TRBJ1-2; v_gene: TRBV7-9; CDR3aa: CASSLDEGARYGYTF; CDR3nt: TGTGCCAGCAGCTTAGACGAGGGGGCAAGATATGGCTACACCTTC
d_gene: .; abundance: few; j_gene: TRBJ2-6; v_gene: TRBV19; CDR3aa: CASSPGRASSGANVLTF; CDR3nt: TGTGCCAGTAGTCCCGGTCGTGCGAGCTCTGGGGCCAACGTCCTGACTTTC
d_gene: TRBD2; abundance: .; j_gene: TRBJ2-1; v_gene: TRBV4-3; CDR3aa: CASSQDPSAEGTRLNEQFF; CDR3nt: TGCGCCAGCAGCCAAGATCCTAGTGCCGAGGGGACTAGGCTGAATGAGCAGTTCTTC
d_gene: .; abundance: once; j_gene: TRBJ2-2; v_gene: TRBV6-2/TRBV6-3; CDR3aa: CASRYGSGELFF; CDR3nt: TGTGCCAGCAGATACGGGTCCGGGGAGCTGTTTTTT
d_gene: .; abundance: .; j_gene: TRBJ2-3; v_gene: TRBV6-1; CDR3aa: CASSESGTYTQYF; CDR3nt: TGTGCCAGCAGTGAATCCGGGACCTATACGCAGTATTTT